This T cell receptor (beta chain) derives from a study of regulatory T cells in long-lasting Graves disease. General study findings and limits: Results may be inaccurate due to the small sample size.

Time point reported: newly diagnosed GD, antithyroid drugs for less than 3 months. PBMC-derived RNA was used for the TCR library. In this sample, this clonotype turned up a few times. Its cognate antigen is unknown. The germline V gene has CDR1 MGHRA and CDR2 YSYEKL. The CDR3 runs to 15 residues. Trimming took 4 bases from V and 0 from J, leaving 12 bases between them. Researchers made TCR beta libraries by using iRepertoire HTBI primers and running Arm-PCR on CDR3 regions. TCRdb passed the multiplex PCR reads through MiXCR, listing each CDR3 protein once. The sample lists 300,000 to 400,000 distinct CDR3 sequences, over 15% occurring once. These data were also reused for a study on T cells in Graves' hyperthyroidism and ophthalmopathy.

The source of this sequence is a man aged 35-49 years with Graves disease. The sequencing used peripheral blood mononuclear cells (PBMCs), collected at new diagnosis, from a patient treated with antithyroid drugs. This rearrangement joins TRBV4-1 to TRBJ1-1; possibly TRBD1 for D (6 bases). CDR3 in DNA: TGCGCCAGCAGCCGCACAGGGTCGGTGAACACTGAAGCTTTCTTT. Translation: CASSRTGSVNTEAFF.